This T cell receptor (beta chain) stems from a study of CD8 T cells in Susac syndrome. Whole-study findings and limits: Susac-specific public clones were found in both the total CD8+ and the CD8+ TEMRA repertoires, with fewer than 20 in the former and five in the latter. Clonal expansion involving Susac CD8+ cells peaked in TEMRA cells and active patients.

Details on this clonotype: What it binds is not known.

The authors reverse transcribed roughly 0.5 to 1 ug RNA with random hexamers. Amplification of TCR beta CDR3 across 54 Vbeta and 13 Jbeta was performed with immunoSEQ multiplex PCR. TCRdb ran MiXCR on the immunoSEQ multiplex PCR reads and lists one entry per CDR3 protein. The table shows roughly 110,000 distinct CDR3 sequences, with roughly 95% occurring only once. TCR beta was sequenced from blood CD8+ and CD4+ T cells. The origin of this receptor is a human donor with Susac syndrome. The specimen was CD8+ T cells from PBMCs.

The CDR3 DNA follows: TGTGCCAGCAGTTTACTGGGAGTCTCCTACAATGAGCAGTTCTTC. It encodes CASSLLGVSYNEQFF. The chain is built from TRBV28 and TRBJ2-1, with D possibly TRBD2 on 5 matching bases. The ends were cut back, 2 bases at V and 0 bases at J, with 8 bases in the middle. The CDR3 is 15 amino acids. In germline, CDR1 is MDHEN, CDR2 SYDVKM.